The rows below give T cell receptor beta chains drawn from one sample of a study of blood T cell repertoires in COVID-19. TCRdb's table, derived via immunoSEQ multiplex PCR, lists solely in-frame clones and lacks some. The sample has about 70,000 clones, roughly 82% seen once. The sequenced material came from peripheral blood. Receptors were obtained from a woman aged 55-70 years with acute or convalescent COVID-19. Each CDR3 is given with its conserved first and last residue. Each record gives: D gene, V gene, J gene, clone size, CDR3 DNA, CDR3 protein. A D gene is named only where the DNA matches it firmly. Rows give clone size only sometimes, using once, few, many, or a class for an expanded clone.

.,TRBV3-1/TRBV3-2,TRBJ2-7,.,TGTGCCAGCAGCCGGAGTGGTGCCGTCACCACCCGTTACGAGCAGTACTTC,CASSRSGAVTTRYEQYF
.,TRBV5-1,TRBJ2-7,.,TGCGCCAGCAGCTTGGTTAGCACCTACGAGCAGTACTTC,CASSLVSTYEQYF
.,TRBV4-2,TRBJ2-1,.,TGTGCCAGCAGCCCCCGGAGCGTCAATGAGCAGTTCTTC,CASSPRSVNEQFF
.,TRBV15,TRBJ1-6,.,TGTGCCACCAGCAGAGATCTAGCCGACCGTAATTCACCCCTCCACTTT,CATSRDLADRNSPLHF
TRBD1,TRBV2,TRBJ1-1,.,TGTGCCAGCAGTGAGGGACAGCCAGCCACTGAAGCTTTCTTT,CASSEGQPATEAFF
TRBD1,TRBV28,TRBJ1-4,.,TGTGCCAGTACTCTGGGACAGGGCCCCGAAAAACTGTTTTTT,CASTLGQGPEKLFF
TRBD1,TRBV24-1,TRBJ1-1,.,TGTGCCACCAGGGGACAGGGCCGGTCGAACACTGAAGCTTTCTTT,CATRGQGRSNTEAFF
.,TRBV6-1,TRBJ1-1,.,TGTGCCAGCAGTGAGCCGGGGGGGCAGGTGAAAGCTTTCTTT,CASSEPGGQVKAFF
TRBD1,TRBV28,TRBJ1-2,.,TGTGCCAGCAGTTTCGTCCAGGGGGCATATGGCTACACCTTC,CASSFVQGAYGYTF
.,TRBV30,TRBJ1-5,.,TGTGCCTGGAGTACCAGGGAAAATCAGCCCCAGCATTTT,CAWSTRENQPQHF
TRBD2,TRBV4-2,TRBJ2-7,.,TGTGCCAGCAGCCGATCGAGCGGGAGGATCTCCTACGAGCAGTACTTC,CASSRSSGRISYEQYF
.,TRBV25-1,TRBJ2-5,.,TGTGCCAGCGGGCGCAAAGGCAGGGTGGAAGAGACCCAGTACTTC,CASGRKGRVEETQYF
.,TRBV5-1,TRBJ2-3,.,TGCGCCAGCAGCTTGGGGACTAGCACAGATACGCAGTATTTT,CASSLGTSTDTQYF
.,TRBV15,TRBJ1-1,.,TGTGCCACCAGCTGGTACAGTCGGAACACTGAAGCTTTCTTT,CATSWYSRNTEAFF
.,TRBV11-2,TRBJ2-7,.,TGTGCCAGCAGCTACCACCGGGACAAGTTCTACGAGCAGTACTTC,CASSYHRDKFYEQYF
TRBD1,TRBV7-8,TRBJ2-3,.,TGTGCCAGCAGCTTACAGGGGGCACATGCAGATACGCAGTATTTT,CASSLQGAHADTQYF
TRBD1,TRBV5-1,TRBJ1-4,.,TGCGCCAGCAGCTTGGAAGTCTTGGGACAGACTAATGAAAAACTGTTTTTT,CASSLEVLGQTNEKLFF
.,TRBV6-5,TRBJ2-3,once,TGTGCCAGCAGGGCTTTTCAGGCAGATACGCAGTATTTT,CASRAFQADTQYF
.,TRBV12-3/TRBV12-4,TRBJ1-4,few,TGTGCCAGCAGTTTGGGGAGTAATGAAAAACTGTTTTTT,CASSLGSNEKLFF
TRBD1,TRBV30,TRBJ1-4,.,TGTGCCTGGGGGGACAGGGGCCGAAAACTGTTTTTT,CAWGDRGRKLFF
.,TRBV30,TRBJ2-7,few,TGTGCCTGGGGACTAAACTCCTACGAGCAGTACTTC,CAWGLNSYEQYF
.,TRBV6-5,TRBJ2-3,.,TGTGCCAGCAGTTACTACGCCGGGACACGGGAGCAGTATTTT,CASSYYAGTREQYF
.,TRBV30,TRBJ1-2,.,TGTGCCTGGAGCCGAGACAGACCTTATGGCTACACCTTC,CAWSRDRPYGYTF
.,TRBV28,TRBJ1-1,.,TGTGCCAGCAGTTCCCTCGGGGGGCGCATGAACACTGAAGCTTTCTTT,CASSSLGGRMNTEAFF
TRBD1,TRBV6-4,TRBJ1-6,few,TGTGCCAGCAGTGACGAGGGGGCAGGGAACCGTTCACCCCTCCACTTT,CASSDEGAGNRSPLHF
TRBD2,TRBV19,TRBJ2-2,once,TGTGCCAGTAGTATAGCGGCTAGCGGGAGTGTCGCCACCGGGGAGCTGTTTTTT,CASSIAASGSVATGELFF
TRBD1,TRBV6-5,TRBJ2-1,.,TGTGCCAGCATCGCGGATAGGGGGCTTTACAATGAGCAGTTCTTC,CASIADRGLYNEQFF
.,TRBV19,TRBJ1-2,.,TGTGCCAGTAGTATCTTGCAGGATAACTATGGCTACACCTTC,CASSILQDNYGYTF
TRBD2,TRBV14,TRBJ2-1,.,TGTGCCAGCAGCCGGACTAGCGGGAGCAACAATGAGCAGTTCTTC,CASSRTSGSNNEQFF
.,TRBV5-1,TRBJ1-1,.,TGCGCCAGCAGCTTGCGGGGCACTGAAGCTTTCTTT,CASSLRGTEAFF
TRBD1,TRBV4-2,TRBJ1-5,few,TGTGCCAGCAGCCAAGGTGTTCAGGGGGGAAATCAGCCCCAGCATTTT,CASSQGVQGGNQPQHF
.,TRBV2,TRBJ1-6,.,TGTGCCAGCAGTGAAATCCAGGGTGGAATTTCACCCCTCCACTTT,CASSEIQGGISPLHF
.,TRBV5-4,TRBJ2-2,.,TGTGCCAGCAGCTCCTCGGACTGGAAGGCCTACACCGGGGAGCTGTTTTTT,CASSSSDWKAYTGELFF
.,TRBV6-5,TRBJ2-7,.,TGTGCCAGCAGTTACTTACAGGGTCGCGAGCAGTACTTC,CASSYLQGREQYF
TRBD2,TRBV18,TRBJ2-2,.,TGTGCCAGCTCACCGAAGGGACTAGCGGGGGGTTTGCCGAACACCGGGGAGCTGTTTTTT,CASSPKGLAGGLPNTGELFF
.,TRBV5-1,TRBJ1-1,.,TGCGCCAGCAGTCCAGTCGCGGGGTTGGGTAGGACTGAAGCTTTCTTT,CASSPVAGLGRTEAFF
TRBD2,TRBV3-1/TRBV3-2,TRBJ2-2,.,TGTGCCAGCAGCCTCGGGGGGGCTAGGACCGGGGAGCTGTTTTTT,CASSLGGARTGELFF
TRBD1,TRBV5-6,TRBJ1-1,.,TGTGCCAGCAGCTTGGTCTGGGACAGGGTGAACACTGAAGCTTTCTTT,CASSLVWDRVNTEAFF
TRBD1,TRBV11-2,TRBJ2-7,.,TGTGCCAGCAGCTTAGGGGACAGTATGTCCTACGAGCAGTACTTC,CASSLGDSMSYEQYF
TRBD2,TRBV5-1,TRBJ2-1,.,TGCGCCAGCAGCTTGGGGGGACTAGCGAGCTACAATGAGCAGTTCTTC,CASSLGGLASYNEQFF
TRBD2,TRBV9,TRBJ2-5,.,TGTGCCAGCAGCGAGATGACCATTAGCGGGGGGGCGTCATACCAAGAGACCCAGTACTTC,CASSEMTISGGASYQETQYF
.,TRBV18,TRBJ2-5,.,TGTGCCAGCTCCCTTTCCGAGGGGGGGAGGAAGACCCAGTACTTC,CASSLSEGGRKTQYF
.,TRBV6-5,TRBJ1-1,.,TGTGCCAGCAGTTACGGGAGGAACACTGAAGCTTTCTTT,CASSYGRNTEAFF
.,TRBV24-1,TRBJ1-2,.,TGTGCCACCAGTGCCCGAGTGGGGGGCTATGGCTACACCTTC,CATSARVGGYGYTF
.,TRBV30,TRBJ2-7,.,TGTGCCTGGAGTGTAACCGGAGGCGAGCAGTACTTC,CAWSVTGGEQYF
.,TRBV6-1,TRBJ2-1,.,TGTGCCAGCAGTGGGGGGTGGAGGGGGCGCGACAATGAGCAGTTCTTC,CASSGGWRGRDNEQFF
TRBD1,TRBV30,TRBJ1-3,.,TGTGCCTGGGCGATGGGACAGGCGGGAAACACCATATATTTT,CAWAMGQAGNTIYF